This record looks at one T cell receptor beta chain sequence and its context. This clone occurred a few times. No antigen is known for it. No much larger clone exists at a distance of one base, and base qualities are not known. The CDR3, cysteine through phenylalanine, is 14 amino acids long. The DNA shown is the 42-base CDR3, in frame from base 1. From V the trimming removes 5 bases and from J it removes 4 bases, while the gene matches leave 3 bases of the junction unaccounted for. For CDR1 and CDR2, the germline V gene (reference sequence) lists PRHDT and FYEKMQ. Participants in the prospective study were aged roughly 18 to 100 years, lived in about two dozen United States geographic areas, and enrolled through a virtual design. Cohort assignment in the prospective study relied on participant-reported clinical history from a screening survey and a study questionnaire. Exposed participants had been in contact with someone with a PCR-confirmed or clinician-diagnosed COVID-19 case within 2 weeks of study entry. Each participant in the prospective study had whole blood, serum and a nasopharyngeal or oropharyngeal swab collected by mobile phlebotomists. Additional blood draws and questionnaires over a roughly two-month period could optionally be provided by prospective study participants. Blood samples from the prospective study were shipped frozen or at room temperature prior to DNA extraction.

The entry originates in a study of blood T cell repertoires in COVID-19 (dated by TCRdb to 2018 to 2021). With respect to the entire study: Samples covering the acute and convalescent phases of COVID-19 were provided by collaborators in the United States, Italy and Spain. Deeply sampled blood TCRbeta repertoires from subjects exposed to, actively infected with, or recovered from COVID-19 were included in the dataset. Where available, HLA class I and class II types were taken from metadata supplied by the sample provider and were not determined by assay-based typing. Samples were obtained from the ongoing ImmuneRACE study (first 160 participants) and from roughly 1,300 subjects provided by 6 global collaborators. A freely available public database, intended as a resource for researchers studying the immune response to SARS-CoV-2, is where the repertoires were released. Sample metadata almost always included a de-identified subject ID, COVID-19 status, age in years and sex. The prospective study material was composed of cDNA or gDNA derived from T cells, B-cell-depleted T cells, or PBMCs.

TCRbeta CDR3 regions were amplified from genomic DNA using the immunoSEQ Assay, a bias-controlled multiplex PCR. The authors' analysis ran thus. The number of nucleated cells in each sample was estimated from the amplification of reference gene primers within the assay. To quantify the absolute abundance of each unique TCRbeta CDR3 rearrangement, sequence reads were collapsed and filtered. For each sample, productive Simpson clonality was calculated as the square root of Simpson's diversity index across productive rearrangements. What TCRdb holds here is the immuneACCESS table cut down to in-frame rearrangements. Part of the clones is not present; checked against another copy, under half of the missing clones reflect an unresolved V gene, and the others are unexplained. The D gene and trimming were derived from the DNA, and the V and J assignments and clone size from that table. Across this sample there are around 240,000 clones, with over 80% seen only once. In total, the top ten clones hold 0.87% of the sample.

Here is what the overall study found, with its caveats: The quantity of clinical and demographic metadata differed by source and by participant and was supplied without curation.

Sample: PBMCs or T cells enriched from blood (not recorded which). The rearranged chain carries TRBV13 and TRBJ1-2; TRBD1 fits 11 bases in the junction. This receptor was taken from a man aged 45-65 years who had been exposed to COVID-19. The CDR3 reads CASSRTGGGYGYTF. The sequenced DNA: TGTGCCAGCAGCAGGACAGGGGGCGGCTATGGCTACACCTTC.